This T cell receptor beta chain appears in the sequencing data of a study of technical replicates of blood from several donors. Clones were read by immunoSEQ multiplex PCR, and TCRdb kept only the in-frame ones, dropping some. The table has 50,000 or so clones, approximately 90% seen once. Trimming took 3 bases from V and 0 from J, leaving 2 bases between them. Germline V lookup: CDR1 DFQATT, CDR2 SNEGSKA (reference sequence). There are 11 residues in the CDR3. The sequenced material came from PBMCs. The J gene is TRBJ1-1, the V gene TRBV20-1; D remains ambiguous. This TCR was sampled from a human donor in good health. Some clones in this sample may be carry-over from other donors' samples. The CDR3 sequence is CSASLNTEAFF. CDR3 nucleotide sequence: TGCAGTGCTAGCTTGAACACTGAAGCTTTCTTT.